The rows below give T cell receptor beta chains drawn from one sample of a study of beta chain features in type 1 diabetes. TCRdb's copy holds only in-frame clones and misses some; the assay was immunoSEQ multiplex PCR. This sample has about 140,000 clones, with approximately 10% found just once. Sequencing input: central memory CD4+ T cells from blood. The receptor set was obtained from a woman aged 40 to 49 in good health. CDR3s include the opening cysteine and the closing phenylalanine or tryptophan. The D gene is left open where the match is weak. Some rows mark clone size as missing; the rest say once, few, many or name a class of expanded clone.

>.|TRBV5-1|.|TRBJ1-6
TGCGCCAGCAGCTTGGAGGGAGGAAATTCACCCCTCCACTTT
CASSLEGGNSPLHF
>.|TRBV9|few|TRBJ2-5
TGTGCCAGCAGTGAAGGACATGAGACCCAGTACTTC
CASSEGHETQYF
>.|TRBV28|.|TRBJ1-2
TGTGCCAGCAGGACCGGGGGGGAGGGGTATGGCTACACCTTC
CASRTGGEGYGYTF
>TRBD1|TRBV5-1|few|TRBJ1-1
TGCGCCAGCGTCAGGGACAGCATGAACACTGAAGCTTTCTTT
CASVRDSMNTEAFF
>TRBD2|TRBV5-4|few|TRBJ2-5
TGTGCCAGCAGCCCGGGACTAGCGGGGGGGCCAGAGACCCAGTACTTC
CASSPGLAGGPETQYF
>.|TRBV25-1|few|TRBJ2-5
TGTGCCAGCAGTGAATTAAATGCCCAGTACTTC
CASSELNAQYF
>TRBD1|TRBV2|.|TRBJ1-5
TGTGCCAGCAGTGGGGACAGGGTGGATCAGCCCCAGCATTTT
CASSGDRVDQPQHF
>.|TRBV19|.|TRBJ1-1
TGTGCCAGTAGCGGAGGGCAGGGCGGCACTGAAGCTTTCTTT
CASSGGQGGTEAFF
>TRBD1|TRBV29-1|few|TRBJ2-3
TGCAGCGTTAGGTGGCAGGGGGTAGATACGCAGTATTTT
CSVRWQGVDTQYF
>TRBD1|TRBV29-1|many|TRBJ1-1
TGCAGCGTGATCAGACAGGGGCTAAACACTGAAGCTTTCTTT
CSVIRQGLNTEAFF
>.|TRBV27|.|TRBJ2-5
TGTGCCAGCAGTTTATTCACACCTCAAGAGACCCAGTACTTC
CASSLFTPQETQYF
>TRBD1|TRBV18|.|TRBJ2-1
TGTGCCAGCTCACCGCCGGGACAGGGTCCCCTAAATGAGCAGTTCTTC
CASSPPGQGPLNEQFF
>TRBD1|TRBV5-6|few|TRBJ1-1
TGTGCCAGCAGCCCTCGACAGGGGGCCCGGAACACTGAAGCTTTCTTT
CASSPRQGARNTEAFF
>TRBD1|TRBV11-2|few|TRBJ1-1
TGTGCCAGCAGCTTAGATTGGACAGGGATGAACACTGAAGCTTTCTTT
CASSLDWTGMNTEAFF
>.|TRBV5-4|few|TRBJ2-2
TGTGCCAGCAGCTTGGATCCGGGACTGAACACCGGGGAGCTGTTTTTT
CASSLDPGLNTGELFF
>TRBD1|TRBV5-1|few|TRBJ1-2
TGCGCCAGCAGCTTGCCAGGGACAGATTATGGCTACACCTTC
CASSLPGTDYGYTF
>.|TRBV28|few|TRBJ1-2
TGTGCCAGCAGTTTGCCACCGACTGAGGTCTATATTAGCTATGGCTACACCTTC
CASSLPPTEVYISYGYTF